This TCR beta chain was sequenced in a study of blood T cell repertoires in COVID-19. Turning to the study itself: Samples of COVID-19 (acute and convalescent) were obtained from the United States, Italy and Spain.

Profiling relied on immunoSEQ multiplex PCR, and the TCRdb table lists in-frame clones only, not all of them. The sample has 65,000 to 90,000 clones, approximately 80% seen once. In this sample, this clone turned up a few times. With 5 bases removed from V and 9 bases from J, the gap between germline ends came to 17 bases. Germline V gives CDR1 SGHTA, CDR2 FQGNSA. CDR3 length equals 14 residues. This clonotype was obtained from a woman of 80 years or more with active or convalescent COVID-19. The rearrangement joins TRBV7-2 to TRBJ2-1; a possible D gene is TRBD2 (6 bases). Sample: peripheral blood. As DNA, the CDR3 is TGTGCCAGCAGCGCAACTACTAGCTTCGGTGAGCAGTTCTTC. Residues: CASSATTSFGEQFF.